The entry below describes one T cell receptor beta chain. TCRdb redid the calling of the 5' RACE reads with MiXCR, one entry per CDR3 protein. The table shows fewer than 150,000 distinct CDR3 sequences, with about 7% occurring only once. This CDR3 has 16 residues. The record originates from a study of CD8 T cells in ankylosing spondylitis. J is TRBJ2-1 and V is TRBV21-1; no DNA check was done on the table's D call, TRBD2. TRBV21-1 is reported as a pseudogene. The sequenced sample consisted of blood, either unsorted or a sorted T cell fraction (not recorded which). This clonotype was obtained from a female donor with ankylosing spondylitis or in good health (not recorded which). CDR3 coding DNA: TGTGCCAGCAGCCCCCGGGACTTTATCGGCGACAATGAGCAGTTCTTC. This translates into CASSPRDFIGDNEQFF.